These 4 T cell receptor beta chains were all obtained from the same sample, sequenced in a study of blood T cell repertoires in COVID-19. Libraries were prepared by immunoSEQ multiplex PCR; TCRdb keeps only in-frame clonotypes and omits some of them. Of some 130,000 clones listed, roughly 86% were seen once; the top ten hold about an eighth. The source material was peripheral blood. The receptors here all came from a woman in her 70s with COVID-19, enrolled during active disease.

This rearrangement joins TRBV5-4 to TRBJ2-1; 8 bases are a match to TRBD2. This CDR3 is 15 amino acids long. The ends lost 3 bases at V and 5 bases at J; junction bases unmatched: 7. In germline, CDR1 is SGHNT, CDR2 YYREEE (reference sequence). This CDR3 is CASSSRGGRNNEQFF. The CDR3 coding sequence is TGTGCCAGCAGCTCCCGGGGGGGCCGGAACAATGAGCAGTTCTTC.

The chain uses TRBV28 and TRBJ2-7; a weak D match, TRBD1 (6 bases). The V end was cut by 2 bases, the J end by 5 bases, with 13 bases between. The CDR3 covers 14 residues. Per germline, CDR1 MDHEN and CDR2 SYDVKM. The CDR3 DNA sequence: TGTGCCAGCAGTTTAGAGGGGGAACTCGACGAGCAGTACTTC. Protein product: CASSLEGELDEQYF.

The rearrangement uses TRBV7-6 and TRBJ1-3; TRBD1 might be the D (5 bases). Germline V gene data show CDR1 as SGHVS and CDR2 as FNYEAQ. CDR3 length: 15 amino acids. V shed 5 bases and J shed 4 bases, with 15 bases lying between them. CDR3 in DNA: TGTGCCAGCAGCCCTTGGCGGGGGATGGGAAACACCATATATTTT. Translation gives CASSPWRGMGNTIYF.

The table lists this clone with a count of one. The gene calls are TRBV29-1 and TRBJ1-5; D not resolved. Trimming removed 4 bases from V and 6 bases from J, with 13 bases in between. CDR3 length: 13 amino acids. The V gene's germline CDR1 is SQVTM and CDR2 ANQGSEA. This chain's CDR3 is CSVAVSTGQPQHF. CDR3 nucleotide sequence: TGCAGCGTTGCCGTATCAACCGGTCAGCCCCAGCATTTT.